This is a list of T cell receptor beta chains from one sample in a study of blood T cell repertoires in COVID-19. Assay: immunoSEQ multiplex PCR; the TCRdb copy retains only in-frame clones and omits some. In the table there are some 490,000 clones, 80% to 90% of which are singletons. Material: peripheral blood. The receptors come from a human donor in a cohort sampled during active COVID-19. CDR3s include the opening cysteine and the closing phenylalanine or tryptophan. Each record gives: J gene, V gene, D gene, clone size, CDR3 DNA, CDR3 protein. D genes are given only for firm matches. Clone size is shown for a subset of rows, as once, few, many or a class of expanded clone.

>TRBJ2-5|TRBV25-1|NA|NA
TGTGCCAGCAGTGCTGCTAGCGTTCAAGAGACCCAGTACTTC
CASSAASVQETQYF
>TRBJ2-6|TRBV19|TRBD1|NA
TGTGCCAGTAGCCCCCTGGGACAGTTTAAGGCTGGGGCCAACGTCCTGACTTTC
CASSPLGQFKAGANVLTF
>TRBJ2-5|TRBV5-4|NA|NA
TGTGCCAGCAGCTTGGGACACCCTCAAGAGACCCAGTACTTC
CASSLGHPQETQYF
>TRBJ1-4|TRBV30|NA|NA
TGTGCCTGGAGTGTGGGGCTCTATAGTTCGACTAATGAAAAACTGTTTTTT
CAWSVGLYSSTNEKLFF
>TRBJ2-1|TRBV7-2|NA|NA
TGTGCCAGCAGTGCAAGACGGGGAAGGACCTACAATGAGCAGTTCTTC
CASSARRGRTYNEQFF
>TRBJ2-1|TRBV19|TRBD1|once
TGTGCCAGTAGTATTGGGACAGGGGACTCTGGCGAGCAGTTCTTC
CASSIGTGDSGEQFF
>TRBJ2-3|TRBV23-1|TRBD2|once
TGCGCCAGCAGTCAATCGAGGCGGGAGCGCACAGATACGCAGTATTTT
CASSQSRRERTDTQYF
>TRBJ2-3|TRBV5-8|TRBD1|NA
TGTGCCAGCAGCTTGGTCACCTCCGGGACAGGGGGGACAGATACGCAGTATTTT
CASSLVTSGTGGTDTQYF
>TRBJ2-1|TRBV7-2|TRBD2|NA
TGTGCCAGCAGCTTACTAGCGGGAGTAAACAATGAGCAGTTCTTC
CASSLLAGVNNEQFF
>TRBJ2-5|TRBV7-3|NA|NA
TGTGCCAGCAGGCCCCGTCGTCGTGCGGGAATATTTGAGACCCAGTACTTC
CASRPRRRAGIFETQYF
>TRBJ2-3|TRBV10-1|NA|NA
TGCGCCAGCTCCACTAGGGATACGCAGTATTTT
CASSTRDTQYF
>TRBJ2-7|TRBV4-2|TRBD2|NA
TGTGCCAGCAGCCTTTACCGGGAGGCCTACGAGCAGTACTTC
CASSLYREAYEQYF
>TRBJ1-4|TRBV7-8|NA|NA
TGTGCCAGCAGCTTAGCGGAGACGGGGAATGAAAAACTGTTTTTT
CASSLAETGNEKLFF
>TRBJ1-1|TRBV4-2|TRBD1|NA
TGTGCCAGCAGCCGTTCAGACAGGGGGGACACTGAAGCTTTCTTT
CASSRSDRGDTEAFF
>TRBJ1-1|TRBV7-3|NA|NA
TGTGCCAGCAGCCTCGGGACACTGAACACTGAAGCTTTCTTT
CASSLGTLNTEAFF
>TRBJ2-3|TRBV10-1|NA|NA
TGCGCCAGCAGTGAGTCCGGGATGGGGACAGATACGCAGTATTTT
CASSESGMGTDTQYF
>TRBJ2-7|TRBV6-5|TRBD2|NA
TGTGCCAGCATGCGGGAGGGCCCTTACGAGCAGTACTTC
CASMREGPYEQYF
>TRBJ1-1|TRBV15|TRBD1|NA
TGTGCCACCAGCAGAGACTACGGGACAGGGGGGACTGAAGCTTTCTTT
CATSRDYGTGGTEAFF
>TRBJ1-4|TRBV9|NA|NA
TGTGCCAGCAGCCGGCTGATGGAGTCCGAGGGCGAAAAACTGTTTTTT
CASSRLMESEGEKLFF
>TRBJ1-1|TRBV12-3/TRBV12-4|NA|NA
TGTGCCAGCAGTGTAACTGAAGCTTTCTTT
CASSVTEAFF
>TRBJ1-1|TRBV5-1|NA|few
TGCGCCAGCAGTAGCCAGGGGACACACACTGAAGCTTTCTTT
CASSSQGTHTEAFF
>TRBJ2-2|TRBV19|TRBD2|NA
TGTGCCAGTAGTCTAAGGACTAGCGGGACCTCGAACACCGGGGAGCTGTTTTTT
CASSLRTSGTSNTGELFF
>TRBJ2-1|TRBV3-1/TRBV3-2|NA|NA
TGTGCCAGCAGCCAAGATCTAGTCAACAATGAGCAGTTCTTC
CASSQDLVNNEQFF
>TRBJ2-1|TRBV5-1|NA|NA
TGCGCCAGCAGCTTGGCCATGGCTTTCAATGAGCAGTTCTTC
CASSLAMAFNEQFF
>TRBJ2-7|TRBV6-2/TRBV6-3|TRBD2|NA
TGTGCCAGCAGTTACTTACTAGCGGGACTTTCCGAGCAGTACTTC
CASSYLLAGLSEQYF
>TRBJ1-5|TRBV27|NA|NA
TGTGCCAGCAGCCCCACGGGGATCAGATTTCCCCAGCATTTT
CASSPTGIRFPQHF
>TRBJ2-7|TRBV30|TRBD1|NA
TGTGCCTGGAGTACGGGACAGAAGACGGGCGAGCAGTACTTC
CAWSTGQKTGEQYF
>TRBJ2-5|TRBV21-1|NA|NA
TGTGCCAGCAGCAAAGGGGGGACAGGAGAAGAGACCCAGTACTTC
CASSKGGTGEETQYF
>TRBJ2-1|TRBV5-4|TRBD2|NA
TGTGCCAGCAGCCGTAATCTAGCGGGAGGTGATAGTGAGCAGTTCTTC
CASSRNLAGGDSEQFF
>TRBJ2-7|TRBV6-5|TRBD1|NA
TGTGCCAGCGGGGACAGCCCCTACGAGCAGTACTTC
CASGDSPYEQYF
>TRBJ1-1|TRBV27|NA|NA
TGTGCCAGCAGTTTATCGGAGGGAGCTGAAGCTTTCTTT
CASSLSEGAEAFF
>TRBJ2-7|TRBV7-8|NA|few
TGTGCCAGCAGCTCGCAGGGGACCCGAGGGTCCTACGAGCAGTACTTC
CASSSQGTRGSYEQYF
>TRBJ1-4|TRBV29-1|NA|NA
TGCAGCGTTGTGTCGGACAGAGAAAAACTGTTTTTT
CSVVSDREKLFF
>TRBJ2-3|TRBV6-5|TRBD2|NA
TGTGCCAGCAGTTACTCTGCGGCCCGGGGGGAGGATACGCAGTATTTT
CASSYSAARGEDTQYF
>TRBJ1-5|TRBV27|NA|NA
TGTGCCAGCAGTTTATACGGGGGGCAGCGCCAGCATTTT
CASSLYGGQRQHF
>TRBJ2-5|TRBV5-4|NA|NA
TGTGCCAGCAGCGTACCCACAGGGACCCAAGAGACCCAGTACTTC
CASSVPTGTQETQYF
>TRBJ1-1|TRBV5-6|TRBD1|NA
TGTGCCAGCAGTGCCGGGACAGGGGGCGGCGGGAACACTGAAGCTTTCTTT
CASSAGTGGGGNTEAFF
>TRBJ2-7|TRBV2|NA|NA
TGTGCCAGCAGGCGACAGGTGGATTACTACGAGCAGTACTTC
CASRRQVDYYEQYF
>TRBJ2-5|TRBV21-1|NA|NA
TGTGCCAGCAGCGGGAGCGGGAGGGCCGCCGGGGGAGAGACCCAGTACTTC
CASSGSGRAAGGETQYF
>TRBJ2-1|TRBV10-1|NA|NA
TGCGCCAGCAGTGGCAGGGAAAATTACAATGAGCAGTTCTTC
CASSGRENYNEQFF
>TRBJ2-7|TRBV6-5|NA|NA
TGTGCCAGCGGACGTACAGGTGCCTACGAGCAGTACTTC
CASGRTGAYEQYF
>TRBJ1-5|TRBV7-8|NA|few
TGTGCCAGCAGCTTAGGGGAGGAAAATCCGCCCCAGCATTTT
CASSLGEENPPQHF
>TRBJ1-1|TRBV23-1|NA|NA
TGCGCCAGCAGTCAATCGAACAGGGCTATATGTATGAACACTGAAGCTTTCTTT
CASSQSNRAICMNTEAFF
>TRBJ1-2|TRBV5-6|TRBD1|few
TGTGCCAGCAGCTGGTCTGGACAGGGGCAGGGCTATGGCTACACCTTC
CASSWSGQGQGYGYTF
>TRBJ1-2|TRBV6-6|NA|NA
TGTGCCAGCCTGACTCTCGGGTTCCTCTATGGCTACACCTTC
CASLTLGFLYGYTF